These T cell receptor beta chains were read from a single sample in a study of shared clonotypes between healthy human individuals. Generated by immunoSEQ multiplex PCR, the TCRdb table keeps only in-frame clones and is missing some. The sample yields a few million clones, approximately 96% seen once. The material sequenced was naive CD4+ T cells sorted from blood. All receptors derive from a man between 18 and 35 years old in good health. The CDR3 runs from the conserved cysteine through the conserved F or W. D genes are given only for firm matches. Size is omitted from some rows. Given values are once, few, many or a class for expanded clones.

J: TRBJ1-2
V: TRBV30
D: .
size: .
DNA: TGTGCCTGGAGGGACGGAGCCTATGGCTACACCTTC
CDR3: CAWRDGAYGYTF

J: TRBJ2-7
V: TRBV5-6
D: TRBD2
size: .
DNA: TGTGCCAGCAGCTCGGGGGACAGGCGTACTAGCGGGGGCTACGAGCAGTACTTC
CDR3: CASSSGDRRTSGGYEQYF

J: TRBJ2-1
V: TRBV4-1
D: TRBD2
size: .
DNA: TGCGCCAGCAGCCTTGATAGCGGGGTTTACAATGAGCAGTTCTTC
CDR3: CASSLDSGVYNEQFF

J: TRBJ1-4
V: TRBV6-1
D: .
size: .
DNA: TGTGCCAGCAGTGAACAGCGGAGTAATGAAAAACTGTTTTTT
CDR3: CASSEQRSNEKLFF

J: TRBJ1-6
V: TRBV7-9
D: TRBD1
size: .
DNA: TGTGCCAGCAGCTTAGGCCCAGTCGGGACAGGGAATTCACCCCTCCACTTT
CDR3: CASSLGPVGTGNSPLHF

J: TRBJ1-5
V: TRBV19
D: .
size: .
DNA: TGTGCCAGTAGTACTGGCGACGGTACAAGCAATCAGCCCCAGCATTTT
CDR3: CASSTGDGTSNQPQHF

J: TRBJ1-2
V: TRBV28
D: TRBD1
size: .
DNA: TGTGCCAGCAGTTTAGCGCTAGGGACAGCGGGGAATGGCTACACCTTC
CDR3: CASSLALGTAGNGYTF

J: TRBJ2-1
V: TRBV9
D: TRBD2
size: .
DNA: TGTGCCAGCAGCGCGACTAGCGGAGTGGGTTCGGAGCAGTTCTTC
CDR3: CASSATSGVGSEQFF

J: TRBJ2-3
V: TRBV6-1
D: TRBD1
size: .
DNA: TGTGCCAGCACCGAGACAGGGGGAACGGATACGCAGTATTTT
CDR3: CASTETGGTDTQYF

J: TRBJ1-4
V: TRBV30
D: .
size: .
DNA: TGTGCCTTCATGACAAGCTTTAATGAAAAACTGTTTTTT
CDR3: CAFMTSFNEKLFF

J: TRBJ2-1
V: TRBV11-3
D: .
size: .
DNA: TGTGCCAGCAGCCGGCGGGGACGAGGTGAGCAGTTCTTC
CDR3: CASSRRGRGEQFF

J: TRBJ1-2
V: TRBV5-1
D: .
size: once
DNA: TGCGCCAGCAGCTTGGCTGAGGTTAACTATGGCTACACCTTC
CDR3: CASSLAEVNYGYTF

J: TRBJ1-2
V: TRBV7-2
D: TRBD1
size: .
DNA: TGTGCCAGCAGCTCGGACAGGGGGGACTATGGCTACACCTTC
CDR3: CASSSDRGDYGYTF

J: TRBJ2-3
V: TRBV30
D: .
size: .
DNA: TGTGCCTGGAACGCGGACGTGCCCACAGATACGCAGTATTTT
CDR3: CAWNADVPTDTQYF

J: TRBJ1-2
V: TRBV6-5
D: TRBD1
size: once
DNA: TGTGCCAGCTACAGGGGTGGAGGCTACACCTTC
CDR3: CASYRGGGYTF

J: TRBJ2-7
V: TRBV10-3
D: .
size: .
DNA: TGTGCCATCAGTGAGTCTCTTACAGGGTTGGACGAGCAGTACTTC
CDR3: CAISESLTGLDEQYF

J: TRBJ2-1
V: TRBV6-5
D: TRBD2
size: .
DNA: TGTGCCAGCAGTTACCTCGGGGGGACCGCCAATGAGCAGTTCTTC
CDR3: CASSYLGGTANEQFF